Listed here are 10 T cell receptor beta chains from one sample, sequenced in a study of control samples from healthy donors and cancer patients. Sequencing was performed with immunoSEQ multiplex PCR; in TCRdb, only in-frame clones are kept and a portion is missing. The profile shows some 120,000 clones, around 93% of them singletons. Sequencing input: blood. These receptors all stem from a man aged 18 to 29 in good health.

This clone was picked up one time. The chain uses TRBV19 and TRBJ2-1; TRBD2 matches at 10 bases. The germline V gene has CDR1 LNHDA and CDR2 SQIVND (reference sequence). V shed 6 bases, J shed 8 bases, and the junction held 7 bases outside the gene matches. The CDR3 spans 14 residues. The CDR3 DNA sequence: TGTGCCAGTAGGAAGAGCGGGGGGGCTGATGAGCAGTTCTTC. Amino acids: CASRKSGGADEQFF.

As concerns this clone: In the same sample, other DNA sequences code for this CDR3. This sequence joins TRBV15 and TRBJ1-6; a weak D match, TRBD1 (5 bases). The CDR3 is 15 residues long. V was clipped by 3 bases and J by 6 bases, with 12 bases between them. The V gene's germline CDR1 is LNHNV and CDR2 YYDKDF (reference sequence). For the CDR3, the DNA is TGTGCCACCAGCAGGACGACAGTCGGTAATTCACCCCTCCACTTT. Amino acids: CATSRTTVGNSPLHF.

The chain is built from TRBV29-1 and TRBJ1-2; perhaps TRBD1 as D (6 bases). The CDR3 extends over 13 amino acids. In germline, CDR1 is SQVTM, CDR2 ANQGSEA. The germline V and J ends were trimmed by 2 bases and 8 bases, with 15 bases remaining between them. The CDR3 is CSVELGQRDGYTF. The DNA of the CDR3 is TGCAGCGTTGAACTTGGACAGAGGGACGGCTACACCTTC.

The rearrangement links TRBV18 to TRBJ1-6, with unresolved D. The germline CDR1 and CDR2 sequences are KGHSH and LQKENI. This CDR3 is 17 amino acids long. Between the trimmed V and J ends, which lost 2 bases and 2 bases, there was a span of 13 bases. The CDR3 nucleotides are TGTGCCAGCTCACCATCTGGGCAGTTCACCTATAATTCACCCCTCCACTTT. Its protein product is CASSPSGQFTYNSPLHF.

This sequence joins TRBV2 and TRBJ1-1, with 9 nucleotides matching TRBD1. The ends lost 6 bases at V and 8 bases at J; junction bases unmatched: 10. In germline, CDR1 is SNHLY, CDR2 FYNNEI. CDR3 length: 14 amino acids. The CDR3 DNA reads TGTGCCAGCAGGGGGGGACAGGGTTATCCGGAAGCTTTCTTT. Translated, it gives CASRGGQGYPEAFF. The full variable domain, in which reference TRBV2 and TRBJ1-1 provide the parts outside the CDR3, is EPEVTQTPSHQVTQMGQEVILRCVPISNHLYFYWYRQILGQKVEFLVSFYNNEISEKSEIFDDQFSVERPDGSNFTLKIRSTKLEDSAMYFCASRGGQGYPEAFFGQGTRLTVV.

The CDR3 reads CAISEARTVDQPQHF. DNA for the CDR3: TGTGCCATCAGTGAAGCAAGGACAGTTGATCAGCCCCAGCATTTT. This chain joins TRBV10-3 and TRBJ1-5, with TRBD1 as a possible D gene (6 bases). The ends were cut back, 3 bases at V and 5 bases at J, with 14 bases in the middle. This CDR3 comprises 15 residues. Germline CDR1 is ENHRY and CDR2 is SYGVKD.

This sequence joins TRBV7-3 and TRBJ2-3, with 7 positions matching TRBD2. With 5 bases clipped from V and 2 bases from J, the junction kept 7 bases outside the gene matches. The V gene's germline CDR1 is SGHTA and CDR2 FQGTGA. The CDR3 is 15 residues long. The CDR3 nucleotides are TGTGCCAGCAGCACAGCGGGGCTAATCACAGATACGCAGTATTTT. Its translation: CASSTAGLITDTQYF.

The table lists this clone with a count of one. The chain joins TRBV7-9 to TRBJ2-1, with TRBD2 identical over 14 bases. Germline lookup yields CDR1 SEHNR and CDR2 FQNEAQ (reference sequence). V lost 6 bases and J lost 3; bases outside the gene matches: 10. This CDR3 is built from 18 residues. The CDR3 sequence: CASRPTSGGAPRYNEQFF. DNA for the CDR3: TGTGCCAGCAGGCCGACTAGCGGGGGGGCCCCTCGCTACAATGAGCAGTTCTTC.

The J gene is TRBJ2-2, the V gene TRBV29-1; the D is unclear. The CDR3 extends over 12 amino acids. The germline V and J ends were trimmed by 7 bases and 6 bases, with 12 bases remaining between them. Germline values: CDR1 SQVTM, CDR2 ANQGSEA. CDR3: CSAETVAGELFF. The CDR3 region has the DNA TGCAGCGCGGAGACGGTGGCCGGGGAGCTGTTTTTT.

The chain carries TRBV4-1 and TRBJ2-2, with D uncertain. Germline-derived CDR1 and CDR2 are MGHRA and YSYEKL. V shed 4 bases and J shed 6 bases, with 9 bases lying between them. The CDR3 spans 13 residues. The CDR3: CASSLTDPGELFF. For the CDR3, the DNA is TGCGCCAGCAGCCTCACAGACCCCGGGGAGCTGTTTTTT.